This T cell receptor beta chain was retrieved from a study of blood T cell repertoires in COVID-19. Some clones are missing from TCRdb's copy, which holds only in-frame ones; the method was immunoSEQ multiplex PCR. The sample shows about 270,000 clones, around nine tenths of them seen only once. Deletions cut 6 bases from V and 6 bases from J, with 16 bases between. CDR3 size: 13 residues. The germline V gene has CDR1 SGHNT and CDR2 YYREEE (reference sequence). This TCR was recovered from a man aged 35-49 years who had recovered from COVID-19. This chain uses TRBV5-4 with TRBJ2-7; D not resolved. The sequencing input was peripheral blood. The CDR3 here is CASTKVPVLEQYF. The CDR3 nucleotides are TGTGCCAGCACCAAAGTCCCGGTTCTCGAGCAGTACTTC.